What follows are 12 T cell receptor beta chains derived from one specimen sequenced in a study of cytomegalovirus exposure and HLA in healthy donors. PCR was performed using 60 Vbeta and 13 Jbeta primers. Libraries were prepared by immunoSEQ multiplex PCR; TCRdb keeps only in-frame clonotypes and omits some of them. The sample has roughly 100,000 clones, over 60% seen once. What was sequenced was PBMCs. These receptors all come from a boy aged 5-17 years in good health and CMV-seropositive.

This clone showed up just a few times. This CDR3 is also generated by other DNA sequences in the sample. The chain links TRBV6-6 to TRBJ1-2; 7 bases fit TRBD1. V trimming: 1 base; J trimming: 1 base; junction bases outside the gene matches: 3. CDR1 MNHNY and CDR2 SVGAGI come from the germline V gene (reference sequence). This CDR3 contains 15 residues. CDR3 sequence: CASSYLTGSNYGYTF. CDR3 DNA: TGTGCCAGCAGTTACTTGACAGGGAGTAACTATGGCTACACCTTC.

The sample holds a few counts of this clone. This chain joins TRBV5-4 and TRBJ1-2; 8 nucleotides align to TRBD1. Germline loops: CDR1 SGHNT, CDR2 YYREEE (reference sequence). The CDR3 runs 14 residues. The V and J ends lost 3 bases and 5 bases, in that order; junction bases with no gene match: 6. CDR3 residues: CASSSQTGEYGYTF. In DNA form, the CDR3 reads TGTGCCAGCAGCTCCCAGACAGGGGAATATGGCTACACCTTC.

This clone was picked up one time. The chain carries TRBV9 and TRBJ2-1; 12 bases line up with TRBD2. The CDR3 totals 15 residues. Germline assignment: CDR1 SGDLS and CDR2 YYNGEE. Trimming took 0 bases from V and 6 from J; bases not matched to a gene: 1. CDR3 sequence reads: CASSVALAGGNEQFF. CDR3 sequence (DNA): TGTGCCAGCAGCGTAGCACTAGCGGGGGGCAATGAGCAGTTCTTC.

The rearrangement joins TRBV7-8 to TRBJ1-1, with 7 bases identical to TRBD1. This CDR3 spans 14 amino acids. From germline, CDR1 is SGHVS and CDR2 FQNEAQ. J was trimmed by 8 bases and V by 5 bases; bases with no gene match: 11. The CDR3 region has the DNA TGTGCCAGCAGCAGTTATGGACAGGTTGGCGAAGCTTTCTTT. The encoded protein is CASSSYGQVGEAFF.

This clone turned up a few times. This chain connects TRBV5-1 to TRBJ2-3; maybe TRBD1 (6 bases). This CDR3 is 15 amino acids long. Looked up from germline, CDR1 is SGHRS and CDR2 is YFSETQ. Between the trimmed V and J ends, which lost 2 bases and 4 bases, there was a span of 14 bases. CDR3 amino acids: CASSFNSGGADTQYF. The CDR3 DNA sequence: TGCGCCAGCAGCTTTAACTCTGGGGGCGCAGATACGCAGTATTTT. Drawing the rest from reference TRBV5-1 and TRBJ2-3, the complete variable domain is KAGVTQTPRYLIKTRGQQVTLSCSPISGHRSVSWYQQTPGQGLQFLFEYFSETQRNKGNFPGRFSGRQFSNSRSEMNVSTLELGDSALYLCASSFNSGGADTQYFGPGTRLTVL.

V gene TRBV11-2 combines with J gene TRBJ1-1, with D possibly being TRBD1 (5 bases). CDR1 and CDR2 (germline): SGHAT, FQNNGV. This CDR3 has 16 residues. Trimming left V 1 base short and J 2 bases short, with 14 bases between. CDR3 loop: CASSLGKGQINTEAFF. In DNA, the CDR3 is TGTGCCAGCAGCTTAGGGAAAGGACAAATAAACACTGAAGCTTTCTTT.

The CDR3 DNA reads TGTGCCAGCAGGCCGGACAGGACCAATCAGCCCCAGCATTTT. Its protein is CASRPDRTNQPQHF. The rearrangement uses TRBV2 and TRBJ1-5; 7 nucleotides align to TRBD1. The CDR3 consists of 14 residues. J gave up 3 bases and V 6 bases, and 5 bases lay outside the gene matches. Germline assignment: CDR1 SNHLY and CDR2 FYNNEI. The complete variable domain, with remaining parts taken from reference TRBV2 and TRBJ1-5, reads EPEVTQTPSHQVTQMGQEVILRCVPISNHLYFYWYRQILGQKVEFLVSFYNNEISEKSEIFDDQFSVERPDGSNFTLKIRSTKLEDSAMYFCASRPDRTNQPQHFGDGTRLSIL.

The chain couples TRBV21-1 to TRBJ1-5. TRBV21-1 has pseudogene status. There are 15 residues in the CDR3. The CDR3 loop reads CASSKGKYSNQPQNF. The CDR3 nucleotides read TGTGCCAGCAGCAAAGGAAAGTATAGCAATCAGCCCCAGAATTTT.

In DNA form, the CDR3 reads TGTGCCAGCAGCCAAAGCGGGGTCTGGGGCAATCAGCCCCAGCATTTT. Its protein product is CASSQSGVWGNQPQHF. The gene calls are TRBV5-6 and TRBJ1-5, with D unresolved. Germline CDR1 is SGHDT and CDR2 is YYEEEE. With 4 bases removed from V and 2 bases from J, the gap between germline ends came to 16 bases. The CDR3 is 16 residues long.

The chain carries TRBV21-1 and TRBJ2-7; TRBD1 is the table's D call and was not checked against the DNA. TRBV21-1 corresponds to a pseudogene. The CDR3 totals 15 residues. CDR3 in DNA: TGTGCCAGCGGACAAGATAGGGGTTTTCCAGGCGAGCAGTACTTC. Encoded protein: CASGQDRGFPGEQYF.

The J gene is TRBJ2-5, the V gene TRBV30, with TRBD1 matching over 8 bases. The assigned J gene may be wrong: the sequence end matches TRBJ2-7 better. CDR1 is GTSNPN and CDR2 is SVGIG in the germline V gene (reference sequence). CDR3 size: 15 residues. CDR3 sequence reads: CAWSPRTGRFYEQYF. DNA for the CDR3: TGTGCCTGGAGTCCTCGGACAGGGAGATTCTACGAGCAGTACTTC.

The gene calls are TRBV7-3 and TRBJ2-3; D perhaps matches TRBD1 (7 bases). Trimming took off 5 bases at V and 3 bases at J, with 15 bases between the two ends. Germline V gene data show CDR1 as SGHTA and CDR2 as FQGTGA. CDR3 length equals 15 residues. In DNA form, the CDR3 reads TGTGCCAGCAGCCTTGGGCAGGGGGGTACAGATACGCAGTATTTT. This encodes CASSLGQGGTDTQYF.